This T cell receptor (beta chain) derives from a study of PD-1 blockade in classical Hodgkin lymphoma. Study-wide findings and caveats: A reduction in baseline TCR diversity was reportedly seen in newly diagnosed patients relative to healthy donors. Later analyses included only patients treated at least 1 year post-ASCT.

All the patients suffered relapse after autologous stem cell transplantation, and brentuximab vedotin exposure differed. With regard to this clone: Its antigen is still unknown.

The protocol was immunoSEQ multiplex PCR, while the TCRdb copy is restricted to in-frame clones and leaves out a portion. The data hold some 58,000 clones, with around nine tenths observed a single time. The source is a human donor with classical Hodgkin lymphoma. Here the sequenced sample was peripheral blood mononuclear cells (PBMCs), taken before the second cycle of nivolumab.

CDR3 DNA sequence: TGTGCCAGCAGTTACTCGACCGGGGGACACTACAATGAGCAGTTCTTC. This encodes CASSYSTGGHYNEQFF. The rearrangement joins TRBV6-5 to TRBJ2-1; D tentatively fits TRBD1 or TRBD2 (6 bases each). CDR3 length: 16 amino acids. Per germline, CDR1 MNHEY and CDR2 SVGAGI. V dropped 0 bases and J dropped 3 bases, with 12 bases sitting between them.